This TCR beta chain was recovered during a study of T cells in Graves' hyperthyroidism and ophthalmopathy. General study results and limits: Ophthalmopathy was told apart from stable hyperthyroidism by a 13 V-J model. A median around 6.8 months before onset, the model predicted ophthalmopathy.

The CDR3 has 15 amino acids. The germline CDR1 and CDR2 sequences are MDHEN and SYDVKM. Germline trimming cut 5 bases from V and 10 bases from J; bases unmatched to any gene: 8. Points on this clonotype: Antigen unknown.

Newly diagnosed patients aged 18 to 65 had hyperthyroidism of under 2 months' duration. Authors of the study amplified TCR beta CDR3 regions from RNA transcripts. Researchers ran a first-round RT-PCR on the TCR CDR3 using the HTBI primer set. TCRdb recomputed calls from the multiplex PCR reads with MiXCR, one row per CDR3 protein. The repertoire holds around 400,000 distinct CDR3 sequences, with roughly 25% as singletons. This chain joins TRBV28 and TRBJ2-1; TRBD2 agrees at 13 bases. The TCR was taken from a man aged 45 to 65 with Graves' hyperthyroidism. The sequenced material came from blood. CDR3: CASSELLAGGGEQFF. The CDR3 DNA is TGTGCCAGCAGTGAGTTACTAGCGGGAGGGGGGGAGCAGTTCTTC.